Listed below are T cell receptor beta chains from one sample, sequenced in a study of T-cell memory formation after mild COVID-19. TCRdb passed the 5' RACE reads through MiXCR, listing each CDR3 protein once. The sample includes around 420,000 distinct CDR3 sequences, 20% to 25% seen only once; the top ten take roughly 8.9%. The sequenced sample was PBMCs or a T cell subset sorted from them (not recorded which). Receptors originate from an adult woman who had mild COVID-19 (a few samples of this study predate the infection). Cell type and time point are not known. CDR3s include the opening cysteine and the closing phenylalanine or tryptophan. D genes are given only for firm matches. Expanded clones get a size class; other rows say once, few or many, or leave the size out.

J: TRBJ2-3; D: NA; V: TRBV12-3/TRBV12-4; size: few; CDR3: CASRDDRTDTQYF; DNA: TGTGCCAGCAGGGATGACAGAACAGATACGCAGTATTTT
J: TRBJ2-5; D: TRBD2; V: TRBV10-3; size: NA; CDR3: CAISGAAGGETQYF; DNA: TGTGCCATCAGTGGAGCCGCGGGAGGGGAGACCCAGTACTTC
J: TRBJ2-7; D: TRBD2; V: TRBV20-1; size: NA; CDR3: CSARSSERGLAHSRSYYEQYF; DNA: TGCAGTGCTAGATCGAGCGAAAGGGGACTAGCGCATTCTAGGTCGTACTACGAGCAGTACTTC
J: TRBJ2-1; D: NA; V: TRBV3-1; size: NA; CDR3: CASSRGTPMEGEQFF; DNA: TGTGCCAGCAGCCGAGGGACTCCCATGGAGGGTGAGCAGTTCTTC
J: TRBJ2-2; D: NA; V: TRBV20-1; size: NA; CDR3: CSAREMPVTGELFF; DNA: TGCAGTGCTAGAGAGATGCCCGTCACCGGGGAGCTGTTTTTT
J: TRBJ2-7; D: TRBD1; V: TRBV24-1; size: NA; CDR3: CATSPGQGPAYEQYF; DNA: TGTGCCACCAGCCCGGGACAGGGACCTGCCTACGAGCAGTACTTC
J: TRBJ1-2; D: NA; V: TRBV6-5; size: once; CDR3: CASSGRDYGYTF; DNA: TGTGCCAGCAGCGGCAGGGACTATGGCTACACCTTC
J: TRBJ2-7; D: NA; V: TRBV6-2/TRBV6-3; size: NA; CDR3: CASHPWGQLYEQYF; DNA: TGTGCCAGCCACCCTTGGGGCCAGCTCTACGAGCAGTACTTC
J: TRBJ2-3; D: NA; V: TRBV18; size: few; CDR3: CASSPLGWSTDTQYF; DNA: TGTGCCAGCTCCCCATTGGGGTGGAGCACAGATACGCAGTATTTT
J: TRBJ1-2; D: TRBD1; V: TRBV12-3/TRBV12-4; size: NA; CDR3: CASSIRDRFVDYGYTF; DNA: TGTGCCAGCAGTATCCGGGACAGATTTGTCGACTATGGCTACACCTTC